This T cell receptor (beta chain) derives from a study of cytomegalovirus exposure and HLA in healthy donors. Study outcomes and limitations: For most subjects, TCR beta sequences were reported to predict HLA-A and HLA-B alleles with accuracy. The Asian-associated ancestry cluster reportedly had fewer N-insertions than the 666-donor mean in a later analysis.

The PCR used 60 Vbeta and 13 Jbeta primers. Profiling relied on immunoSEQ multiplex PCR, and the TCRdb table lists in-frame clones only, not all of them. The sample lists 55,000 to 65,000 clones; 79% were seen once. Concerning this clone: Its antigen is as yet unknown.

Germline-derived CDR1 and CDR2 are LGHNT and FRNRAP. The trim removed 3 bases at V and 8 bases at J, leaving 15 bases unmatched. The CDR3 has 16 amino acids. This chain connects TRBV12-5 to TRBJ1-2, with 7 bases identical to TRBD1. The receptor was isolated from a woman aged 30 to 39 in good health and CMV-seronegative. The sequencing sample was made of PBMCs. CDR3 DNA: TGTGCTAGTGGTTTACAGGGGATCGGGGGACGAAGAGGCTACACCTTC. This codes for CASGLQGIGGRRGYTF.